The clone carrying this T cell receptor (beta chain) was found a few times. Its specificity is unknown. The V and J ends lost 3 bases and 4 bases, in that order; junction bases with no gene match: 7. The germline V gene encodes CDR1 GTSNPN and CDR2 SVGIG (reference sequence). This CDR3 contains 16 residues. Every isolated RNA sample was fully reverse transcribed, so sequencing captured expressed TCRB transcripts. TCRdb keeps only in-frame clones here, not all; method: immunoSEQ multiplex PCR. Of 150,000 to 190,000 clones in the sample, 7.5% to 10% were seen once. This record belongs to a study of beta chain features in type 1 diabetes. In the study overall: The examined sorted cells totaled roughly 110,000,000 across samples. Whole-study results and caveats: Moderate yet significant TCRB CDR3 shortening was seen in Type 1 diabetes patients in all four CD4+ subsets. The VDJ junctions of type 1 diabetes patients carried fewer insertions and more deletions.

The origin of this receptor is a man between 18 and 35 years old in good health. J is TRBJ2-1 and V is TRBV30, with 12 bases identical to TRBD2. Sequencing was done on a sample of central memory CD4+ T cells from blood. The chain's CDR3 is CAWRGPTSGGYNEQFF. CDR3 nucleotides: TGTGCCTGGAGGGGACCGACTAGCGGGGGTTACAATGAGCAGTTCTTC. The whole variable domain, remainder taken from reference TRBV30 and TRBJ2-1, is SQTIHQWPATLVQPVGSPLSLECTVEGTSNPNLYWYRQAAGRGLQLLFYSVGIGQISSEVPQNLSASRPQDRQFILSSKKLLLSDSGFYLCAWRGPTSGGYNEQFFGPGTRLTVL.